This T cell receptor (beta chain) comes out of a study of T cell clones after liver transplantation. Overall study context: Draws occurred before transplant, before withdrawal, and after complete or failed withdrawal.

Generated by immunoSEQ multiplex PCR, the TCRdb table keeps only in-frame clones and is missing some. The table records some 40,000 clones, about 86% of them present only once. Points on this clone: The target antigen is unknown.

Findings and limits, study-wide: Donor-reactive sequences fell more than third party-reactive ones, suggesting partial deletion.

The clonotype originates from a human patient who received a liver transplant. Some T cells may be graft donor cells. Source: CD4+ T cells from blood, taken 24 months after liver transplant.

As DNA, the CDR3 is TGTGCCAGCAGCACGTCAGGGGGCGGCGGCTACACCTTC. It codes for CASSTSGGGGYTF. The V gene is TRBV7-9, the J gene TRBJ1-2, with 8 nucleotides matching TRBD1. The CDR3 loop spans 13 amino acids. Germline V gene lookup returns CDR1 SEHNR and CDR2 FQNEAQ (reference sequence). V trimming: 5 bases; J trimming: 8 bases; junction bases outside the gene matches: 7.